The 18 T cell receptor beta chains given below trace back to one sample, sequenced in a study of glioma-infiltrating T cells. The iRepertoire nested amplicon-rescue multiplex PCR amplified TCR alpha and beta CDR3s from RNA. TCRdb processed the multiplex PCR reads anew with MiXCR; each CDR3 protein has one entry. The sample has 300,000 to 450,000 distinct CDR3 sequences; around 38% are singletons. The material sequenced was glioma tissue, nonneoplastic brain tissue, or PBMCs (not recorded which). The receptors derive from a human donor with low-grade glioma or glioblastoma, undergoing nonglioma brain surgery, or in good health (not recorded which).

The chain uses TRBV6-6 and TRBJ1-1; D might be TRBD1 (6 bases). There are 15 residues in the CDR3. The V and J ends lost 2 bases and 4 bases respectively, with 14 bases between them. CDR1 and CDR2 from the germline V gene are MNHNY and SVGAGI (reference sequence). CDR3 coding DNA: TGTGCCAGCAGTTACAGGAGGGGGGTGAGCACTGAAGCTTTCTTT. This translates into CASSYRRGVSTEAFF.

This rearrangement joins TRBV28 to TRBJ2-7; TRBD1 is a possible D gene (6 bases). The length of the CDR3 is 15 residues. In germline, CDR1 is MDHEN, CDR2 SYDVKM. Trimming stripped 2 bases from V and 0 bases from J, with 11 bases between. CDR3 region: CASSLGTPSSYEQYF. CDR3 bases: TGTGCCAGCAGTTTAGGGACACCGAGCTCCTACGAGCAGTACTTC. The full variable domain, its missing parts supplied by reference TRBV28 and TRBJ2-7, is DVKVTQSSRYLVKRTGEKVFLECVQDMDHENMFWYRQDPGLGLRLIYFSYDVKMKEKGDIPEGYSVSREKKERFSLILESASTNQTSMYLCASSLGTPSSYEQYFGPGTRLTVT.

The sample holds one count of this clonotype. The chain employs TRBV5-6 and TRBJ1-2, with D tentatively TRBD1 (5 bases). Germline loops: CDR1 SGHDT, CDR2 YYEEEE. The V and J ends lost 2 bases and 4 bases respectively, with 15 bases between them. The CDR3 has 15 residues. The CDR3 DNA is TGTGCCAGCAGCTTCGGCCCCCAGGGTTCCTATGGCTACACCTTC. This codes for CASSFGPQGSYGYTF.

This clonotype was observed once. Being one base from a much bigger clone, this may be a read error. The chain joins TRBV24-1 to TRBJ1-1; no reliable D call. This CDR3 region has 12 residues. Germline lookup yields CDR1 KGHDR and CDR2 SFDVKD. In nucleotides, the CDR3 is TGTGCCACCAGTGGTTCGGGCCCTGAAGATTTCTTT. Its translation: CATSGSGPEDFF.

Comment on this clonotype: A much more abundant neighbour one base away suggests this may be a read error. This sequence joins TRBV6-2 or TRBV6-3 and TRBJ2-7, with 8 bases aligning to TRBD2. Germline V gene data show CDR1 as MNHEY and CDR2 as SVGEGT. The J segment lost 7 bases and the V segment lost 6 bases, leaving 14 bases of the junction unmatched. This CDR3 spans 15 amino acids. The CDR3 spells CASSRPPAGVDEQYF. The CDR3 DNA sequence: TGTGCCAGCAGCCGACCCCCAGCGGGGGTTGATGAGCAGTACTTC.

To note about this clonotype: A much larger clone lies one base from this, so it may be a read error. DNA of the CDR3: TGTGCCAGCAGTTTCCCGGACAGGAAGCAGTACTTC. This encodes CASSFPDRKQYF. The chain employs TRBV28 and TRBJ2-7; 7 bases are a match to TRBD1. V lost 3 bases, J lost 8 bases, and 4 bases stayed unmatched. The V gene's germline CDR1 is MDHEN and CDR2 SYDVKM. The CDR3 runs to 12 residues.

The V call is TRBV28, the J call TRBJ2-5; unclear D gene. The germline V gene encodes CDR1 MDHEN and CDR2 SYDVKM. The CDR3 has 15 residues. Trimming shortened V by 4 bases and J by 3 bases, and 15 bases separated the two germline ends. The CDR3 bases are TGTGCCAGCAGTTCTCTCGAGAACCCGGAAGAGACCCAGTACTTC. This encodes CASSSLENPEETQYF.

This clonotype was seen a single time. The chain is built from TRBV29-1 and TRBJ2-1; 10 bases agree with TRBD1. The J call may be incorrect, as the DNA end agrees better with TRBJ2-7. This CDR3 is built from 15 residues. Germline V lookup: CDR1 SQVTM, CDR2 ANQGSEA. CDR3 coding DNA: TGCAGCGTAGCCGGGACAGGGGTCGACCTCTACGAGCAGTACTTC. Its protein is CSVAGTGVDLYEQYF.

The CDR3 region is CASSSRQSRTDTQYF. The CDR3 DNA reads TGTGCCAGCTCCTCCCGACAGAGTCGTACAGATACGCAGTATTTT. This chain links TRBV18 with TRBJ2-3; D might be TRBD1 (5 bases). Per the germline V gene, CDR1 is KGHSH and CDR2 is LQKENI. Trimming pared 6 bases from V and 3 bases from J, leaving 16 bases between. The CDR3 runs 15 residues.

The gene calls are TRBV28 and TRBJ2-7; D uncertain. The germline V gene encodes CDR1 MDHEN and CDR2 SYDVKM. Between the trimmed V and J ends, which lost 7 bases and 3 bases, there was a span of 13 bases. This CDR3 region has 13 residues. The CDR3 nucleotides read TGTGCCAGCACCCCTCAGAGATTCTACGAGCAGTACTTC. Translation gives CASTPQRFYEQYF.

For the CDR3, the DNA is TGTGCCAGCAGCCCCTCAAGCGGACCCTACGAGCAGTACTTC. This translates into CASSPSSGPYEQYF. The gene calls are TRBV28 and TRBJ2-7; perhaps TRBD2 as D (5 bases). Germline V gene lookup returns CDR1 MDHEN and CDR2 SYDVKM. This CDR3 has 14 amino acids. Trimming left V 6 bases short and J 2 bases short, with 14 bases between.

The gene calls are TRBV7-9 and TRBJ2-3; D unclear. Germline values: CDR1 SEHNR, CDR2 FQNEAQ (reference sequence). The ends were cut back, 5 bases at V and 2 bases at J, with 14 bases in the middle. The CDR3 consists of 15 residues. Written as DNA, the CDR3 is TGTGCCAGCAGCCCAAGGTACAGAAACACAGATACGCAGTATTTT. This gives the protein CASSPRYRNTDTQYF.

This clonotype was counted only a few times. This rearrangement joins TRBV28 to TRBJ2-1; tentatively, D is TRBD1 (5 bases). In germline, CDR1 is MDHEN, CDR2 SYDVKM. V lost 3 bases, J lost 6 bases, and 15 bases lay in between. CDR3 length equals 15 residues. CDR3 region: CASSFGSGYANEQFF. For the CDR3, the DNA is TGTGCCAGCAGTTTCGGTTCAGGGTATGCCAATGAGCAGTTCTTC.

The genes are TRBV7-9 and TRBJ2-7; D not certain. Trimming cost V 6 bases and J 7 bases, with 10 bases left between them. Germline V gene sequence: CDR1 SEHNR, CDR2 FQNEAQ (reference sequence). This CDR3 has 11 amino acids. CDR3 in amino acids: CASSDFREQYF. The CDR3 nucleotides read TGTGCCAGCAGTGACTTTAGGGAGCAGTACTTC.

The CDR3 region is CTSAGSESSYNEQFF. The CDR3 DNA reads TGTACCAGCGCAGGGAGCGAAAGCTCCTACAATGAGCAGTTCTTC. This rearrangement joins TRBV7-2 to TRBJ2-1; perhaps D is TRBD1 or TRBD2 (5 bases each). CDR1 is SGHTA and CDR2 is FQGNSA in the germline V gene. This CDR3 is built from 15 residues. V dropped 8 bases and J dropped 0 bases, with 14 bases sitting between them.

A word on this clonotype: The conserved final phenylalanine or tryptophan is absent from the CDR3, which likely points to a read error. The V and J genes are TRBV20-1 and TRBJ2-1, with 8 bases lining up with TRBD2. With 0 bases clipped from V and 6 bases from J, the junction kept 7 bases outside the gene matches. The CDR3 runs 15 residues. Germline lookup yields CDR1 DFQATT and CDR2 SNEGSKA (reference sequence). The CDR3 region is CSARDPGRGGNEQFS. The CDR3 nucleotides read TGCAGTGCTAGAGATCCGGGACGGGGGGGCAATGAGCAGTTCTCC.

The chain uses TRBV7-2 and TRBJ2-1; 8 positions match TRBD1. The CDR3 has 13 amino acids. V lost 5 bases and J lost 6; bases outside the gene matches: 3. In germline, CDR1 is SGHTA, CDR2 FQGNSA. CDR3 nucleotide sequence: TGTGCCAGCAGCGTACAGGGGGGCAATGAGCAGTTCTTC. Protein product: CASSVQGGNEQFF.

A single count supports this clonotype. An end of the junction differs from the germline gene, which may be a read error. This sequence joins TRBV6-1 and TRBJ2-7; D is unresolved. The CDR3 is 11 amino acids. Germline CDR1 reads MNHNS; CDR2 reads SASEGT. The chain's CDR3 is CAISAGDEQYF. The DNA for the CDR3 is TGTGCCATCAGTGCAGGTGACGAGCAGTACTTC.